This TCR beta chain was identified during a study of T-cell memory formation after mild COVID-19. In its sample, this clonotype was seen a few times. From the 5' RACE reads, TCRdb called clonotypes with MiXCR, one entry per CDR3 protein. The sample lists about half a million distinct CDR3 sequences, around a sixth occurring once. Germline CDR1 and CDR2: KGHSH and LQKENI. The V end was cut by 3 bases, the J end by 8 bases, with 5 bases between. This CDR3 is 11 amino acids long. The gene calls are TRBV18 and TRBJ1-3; D possibly corresponds to TRBD1 (5 bases). Sequencing used PBMCs or a T cell subset sorted from them (not recorded which). The receptor's source is an adult woman who had mild COVID-19 (a few samples of this study predate the infection). Cell type and time point are not known. The CDR3 reads CASSPGDTIYF. In DNA form, the CDR3 reads TGTGCCAGCTCACCGGGGGACACCATATATTTT.